The 8 T cell receptor beta chains reported below all come from one sample, sequenced in a study of identical twins. Each CDR3 protein gets one entry after TCRdb re-called the 5' RACE reads with MiXCR. The sample consists of about 430,000 distinct CDR3 sequences, around a sixth of them appearing once. The sample comprised naive T cells sorted from blood. These receptors all stem from a man aged 50 to 60 in good health.

As for this clonotype: This may stem from a read error, because a much larger clone lies one nucleotide away. This chain joins TRBV6-1 and TRBJ1-2; D not certain. CDR1 and CDR2 from the germline V gene are MNHNS and SASEGT. The CDR3 runs to 14 residues. The CDR3 bases are TGTGCCAGCAGTGAGCCCGGGGTTAACTGTGGCTACACCTTC. It codes for CASSEPGVNCGYTF.

The chain employs TRBV5-1 and TRBJ2-7; TRBD1 is a possible D gene (5 bases). CDR1 is SGHRS and CDR2 is YFSETQ in the germline V gene. V gave up 2 bases and J gave up 0 bases, with 15 bases separating them. The CDR3 spans 16 residues. This CDR3 is CASSFEDPRVSYEQYF. CDR3 coding DNA: TGCGCCAGCAGCTTTGAGGACCCCAGGGTCTCCTACGAGCAGTACTTC. Looking up the rest from reference TRBV5-1 and TRBJ2-7 gives the full variable domain: KAGVTQTPRYLIKTRGQQVTLSCSPISGHRSVSWYQQTPGQGLQFLFEYFSETQRNKGNFPGRFSGRQFSNSRSEMNVSTLELGDSALYLCASSFEDPRVSYEQYFGPGTRLTVT.

This clonotype has ten or more counts. The V call is TRBV27, the J call TRBJ2-7; D is uncertain. The length of the CDR3 is 15 residues. The germline V gene encodes CDR1 MNHEY and CDR2 SMNVEV (reference sequence). V dropped 5 bases and J dropped 4 bases, with 18 bases sitting between them. The CDR3 nucleotides are TGTGCCAGCAGTCCTCATAAGGGTATCATGTACGAGCAGTACTTC. It translates to CASSPHKGIMYEQYF.

The chain is built from TRBV29-1 and TRBJ2-1; 7 bases align to TRBD1. Germline-derived CDR1 and CDR2 are SQVTM and ANQGSEA. The CDR3 has 15 amino acids. The junction had 9 bases not matched to a gene; V was cut back by 5 bases and J by 2 bases. CDR3 sequence: CSVRALRGTYNEQFF. CDR3 coding DNA: TGCAGCGTTAGGGCCCTCAGGGGGACCTACAATGAGCAGTTCTTC.

The chain uses TRBV7-8 and TRBJ2-7; D is unclear. The V gene lost 1 base and the J gene lost 3 bases, with 7 bases spanning the gap. This CDR3 has 13 residues. CDR1 and CDR2 from the germline V gene are SGHVS and FQNEAQ. The CDR3 loop reads CASSLVRRYEQYF. The DNA for the CDR3 is TGTGCCAGCAGCTTAGTACGGCGCTACGAGCAGTACTTC.

This clonotype was detected many times. V and J are TRBV6-5 and TRBJ2-7, with 8 bases identical to TRBD1. V shed 0 bases, J shed 4 bases, and the junction held 5 bases outside the gene matches. CDR3 length: 15 residues. Germline V lookup: CDR1 MNHEY, CDR2 SVGAGI. The CDR3 sequence is CASSYSYRGWYEQYF. In DNA, the CDR3 is TGTGCCAGCAGTTACTCGTACAGGGGGTGGTACGAGCAGTACTTC.

This clonotype was observed a handful of times. The V call is TRBV10-3, the J call TRBJ2-1; 7 nucleotides align to TRBD2. V shed 8 bases, J shed 5 bases, and the junction held 3 bases outside the gene matches. The length of the CDR3 is 12 residues. Germline V gene sequence: CDR1 ENHRY, CDR2 SYGVKD. The CDR3 reads CAIGGGDNEQFF. DNA of the CDR3: TGTGCCATCGGGGGGGGAGACAATGAGCAGTTCTTC.

This clonotype was counted a few times. The rearrangement joins TRBV20-1 to TRBJ2-4; D gene unclear. The length of the CDR3 is 15 residues. Germline assignment: CDR1 DFQATT and CDR2 SNEGSKA (reference sequence). Trimming took off 0 bases at V and 3 bases at J, with 12 bases between the two ends. The chain's CDR3 is CSARELLKDKNIQYF. CDR3 coding DNA: TGCAGTGCTAGAGAGCTTCTAAAGGACAAAAACATTCAGTACTTC.